This T cell receptor beta chain derives from a study of a mutant IDH1 vaccine in newly diagnosed glioma. Study information: Pretreatment consisted of radiotherapy, temozolomide, or both, with most receiving both.

In the case of this clone: What it recognizes is unknown.

Time point here: baseline, week 1 (first vaccination visit). Described treatment: pre-vaccination baseline after standard-of-care therapy. Each of the donors came in with new WHO grade 3 or 4 astrocytomas that were IDH1-mutant and ATRX-lost. Assay used: immunoSEQ multiplex PCR; TCRdb lists only in-frame clones, some missing. The table has tens of thousands of clones, about four fifths seen once; the top ten hold about 19%. J was trimmed by 3 bases and V by 7 bases; bases with no gene match: 8. Germline V CDR1 and CDR2: GTSNPN, SVGIG (reference sequence). The CDR3 contains 13 residues. Whole-study findings and limits: Among patients, roughly 94% showed immune responses induced by the vaccine.

The sequence came from a man between 18 and 29 years old with glioma. The V and J genes are TRBV30 and TRBJ2-7; 8 bases agree with TRBD2. Sequenced material: PBMCs, taken from a glioma patient treated with radiotherapy, temozolomide or both. The CDR3 sequence: CASVGGGFYEQYF. For the CDR3, the DNA is TGTGCCTCGGTCGGGGGGGGGTTCTACGAGCAGTACTTC.